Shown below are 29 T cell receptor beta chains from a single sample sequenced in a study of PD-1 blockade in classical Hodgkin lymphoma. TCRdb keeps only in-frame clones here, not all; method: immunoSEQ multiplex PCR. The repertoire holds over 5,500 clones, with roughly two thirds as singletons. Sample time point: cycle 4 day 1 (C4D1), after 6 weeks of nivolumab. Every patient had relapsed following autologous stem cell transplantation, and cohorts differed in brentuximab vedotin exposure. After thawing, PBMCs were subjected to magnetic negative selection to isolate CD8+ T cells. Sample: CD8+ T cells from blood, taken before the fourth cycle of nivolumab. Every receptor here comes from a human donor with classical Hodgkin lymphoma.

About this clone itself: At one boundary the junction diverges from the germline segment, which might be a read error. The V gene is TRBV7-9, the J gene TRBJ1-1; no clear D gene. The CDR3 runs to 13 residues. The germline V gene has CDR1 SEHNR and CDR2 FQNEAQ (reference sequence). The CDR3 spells CASSLVSDTEAFF. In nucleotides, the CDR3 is TGTGCCAGCAGCTTGGTCAGTGACACGGAAGCTTTCTTT. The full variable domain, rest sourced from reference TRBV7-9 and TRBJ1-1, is DTGVSQNPRHKITKRGQNVTFRCDPISEHNRLYWYRQTLGQGPEFLTYFQNEAQLEKSRLLSDRFSAERPKGSFSTLEIQRTEQGDSAMYLCASSLVSDTEAFFGQGTRLTVV.

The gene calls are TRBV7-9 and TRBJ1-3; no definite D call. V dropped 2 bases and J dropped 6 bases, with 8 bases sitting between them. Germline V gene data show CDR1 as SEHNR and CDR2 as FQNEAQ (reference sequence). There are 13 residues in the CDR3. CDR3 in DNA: TGTGCCAGCAGCTTACGGGGTGCAAACACCATATATTTT. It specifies CASSLRGANTIYF.

In nucleotides, the CDR3 is TGTGCCACAACGGACAGCTACGAGCAGTACTTC. As protein: CATTDSYEQYF. The genes are TRBV27 and TRBJ2-7, with D possibly TRBD1 on 6 matching bases. This CDR3 has 11 residues. The V and J ends lost 10 bases and 3 bases respectively, with 10 bases between them. CDR1 is MNHEY, CDR2 SMNVEV, per germline (reference sequence).

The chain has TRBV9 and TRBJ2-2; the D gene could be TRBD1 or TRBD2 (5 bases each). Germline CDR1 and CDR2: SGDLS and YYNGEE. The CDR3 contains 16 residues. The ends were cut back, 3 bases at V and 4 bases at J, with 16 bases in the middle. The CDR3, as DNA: TGTGCCAGCAGCGCCCGGGGCTCGATTGGCACCGGGGAGCTGTTTTTT. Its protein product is CASSARGSIGTGELFF.

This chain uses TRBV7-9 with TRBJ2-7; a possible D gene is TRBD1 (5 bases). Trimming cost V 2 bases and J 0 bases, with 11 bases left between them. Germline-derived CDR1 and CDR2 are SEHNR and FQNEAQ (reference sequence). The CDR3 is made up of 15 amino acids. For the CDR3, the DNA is TGTGCCAGCAGCTTAACGACAGTCAGCTCCTACGAGCAGTACTTC. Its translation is CASSLTTVSSYEQYF.

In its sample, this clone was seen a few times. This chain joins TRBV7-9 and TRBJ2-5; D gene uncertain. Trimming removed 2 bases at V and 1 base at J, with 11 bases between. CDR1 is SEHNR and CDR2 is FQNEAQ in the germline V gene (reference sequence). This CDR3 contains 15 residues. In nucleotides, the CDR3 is TGTGCCAGCAGCTTACTCCCGGGCATCCAAGAGACCCAGTACTTC. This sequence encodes CASSLLPGIQETQYF.

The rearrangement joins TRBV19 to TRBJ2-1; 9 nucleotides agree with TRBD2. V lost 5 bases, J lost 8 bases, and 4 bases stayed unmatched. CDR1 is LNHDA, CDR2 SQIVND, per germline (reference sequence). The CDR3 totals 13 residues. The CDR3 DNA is TGTGCCAGTAGTCCCGCGGGGGGGCATGAGCAGTTCTTC. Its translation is CASSPAGGHEQFF.

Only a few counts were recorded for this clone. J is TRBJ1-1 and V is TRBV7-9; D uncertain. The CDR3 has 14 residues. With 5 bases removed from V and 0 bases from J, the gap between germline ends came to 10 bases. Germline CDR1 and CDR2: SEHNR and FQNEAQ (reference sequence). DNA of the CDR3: TGTGCCAGCAGCCCTGAAGTCATGAACACTGAAGCTTTCTTT. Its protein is CASSPEVMNTEAFF.

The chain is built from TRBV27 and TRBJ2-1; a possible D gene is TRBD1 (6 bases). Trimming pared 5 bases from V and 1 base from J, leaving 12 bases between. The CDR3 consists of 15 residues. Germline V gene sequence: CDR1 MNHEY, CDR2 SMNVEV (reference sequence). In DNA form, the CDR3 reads TGTGCCAGCAGTATCTACAGGGCTTCCTACAATGAGCAGTTCTTC. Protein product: CASSIYRASYNEQFF.

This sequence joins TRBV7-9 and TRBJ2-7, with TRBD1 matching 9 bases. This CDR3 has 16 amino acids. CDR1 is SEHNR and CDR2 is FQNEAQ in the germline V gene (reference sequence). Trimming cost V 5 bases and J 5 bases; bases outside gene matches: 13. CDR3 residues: CASSPRTGVGVDEQYF. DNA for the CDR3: TGTGCCAGCAGCCCACGGACAGGGGTAGGGGTTGACGAGCAGTACTTC.

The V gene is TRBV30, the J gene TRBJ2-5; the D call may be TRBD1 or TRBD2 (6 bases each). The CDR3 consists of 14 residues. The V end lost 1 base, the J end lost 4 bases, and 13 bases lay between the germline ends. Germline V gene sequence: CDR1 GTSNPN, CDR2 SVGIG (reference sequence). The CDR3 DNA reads TGTGCCTGGAGTGGGGGCCCGGGGGCAGAGACCCAGTACTTC. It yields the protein CAWSGGPGAETQYF.

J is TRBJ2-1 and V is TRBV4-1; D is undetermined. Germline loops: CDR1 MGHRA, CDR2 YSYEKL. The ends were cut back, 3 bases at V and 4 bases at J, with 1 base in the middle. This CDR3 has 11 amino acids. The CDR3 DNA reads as TGCGCCAGCAGCCATTACAATGAGCAGTTCTTC. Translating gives CASSHYNEQFF.

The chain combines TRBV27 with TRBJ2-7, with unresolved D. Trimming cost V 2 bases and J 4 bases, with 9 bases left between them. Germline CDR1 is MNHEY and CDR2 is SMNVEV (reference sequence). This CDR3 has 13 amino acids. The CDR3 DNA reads TGTGCCAGCAGTTTAGGAAGGGTGTACGAGCAGTACTTC. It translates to CASSLGRVYEQYF.

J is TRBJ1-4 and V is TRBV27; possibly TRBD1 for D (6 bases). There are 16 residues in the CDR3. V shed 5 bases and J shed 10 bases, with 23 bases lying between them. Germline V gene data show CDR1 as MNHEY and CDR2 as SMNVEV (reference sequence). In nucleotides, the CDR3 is TGTGCCAGCAGTCCCTCCCCGACAGGAAACTATGGAAAACTGTTTTTT. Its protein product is CASSPSPTGNYGKLFF.

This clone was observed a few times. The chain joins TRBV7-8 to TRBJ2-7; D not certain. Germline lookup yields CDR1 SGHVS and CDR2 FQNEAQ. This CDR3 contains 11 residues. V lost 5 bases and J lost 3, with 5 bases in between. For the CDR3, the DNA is TGTGCCAGCAGCGAGAACTACGAGCAGTACTTC. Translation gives CASSENYEQYF.

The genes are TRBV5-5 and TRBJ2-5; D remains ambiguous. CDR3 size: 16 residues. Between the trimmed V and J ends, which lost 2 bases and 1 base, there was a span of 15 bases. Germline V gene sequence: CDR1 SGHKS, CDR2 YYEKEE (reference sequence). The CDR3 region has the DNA TGTGCCAGCAGCTTAGATCGCGACCCCATCCAAGAGACCCAGTACTTC. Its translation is CASSLDRDPIQETQYF.

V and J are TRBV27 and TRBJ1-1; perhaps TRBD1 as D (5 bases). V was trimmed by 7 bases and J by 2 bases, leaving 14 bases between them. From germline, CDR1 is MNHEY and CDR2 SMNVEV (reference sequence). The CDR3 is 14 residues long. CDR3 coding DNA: TGTGCCAGCACCCCTAACAGGAGAAACACTGAAGCTTTCTTT. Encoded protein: CASTPNRRNTEAFF.

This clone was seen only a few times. The CDR3 sequence is CASSQVQGYTEAFF. The CDR3 nucleotides read TGCGCCAGCAGCCAAGTTCAGGGTTACACTGAAGCTTTCTTT. The V call is TRBV4-3, the J call TRBJ1-1, with D possibly being TRBD1 (5 bases). CDR3 length: 14 amino acids. Germline V gene lookup returns CDR1 LGHNA and CDR2 YSLEER. Deletions cut 1 base from V and 3 bases from J, with 9 bases between.

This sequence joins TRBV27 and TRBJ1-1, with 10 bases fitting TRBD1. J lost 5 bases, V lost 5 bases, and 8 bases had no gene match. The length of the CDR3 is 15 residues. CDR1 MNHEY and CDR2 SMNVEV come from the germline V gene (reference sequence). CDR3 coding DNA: TGTGCCAGCAGTACGACAGGGGGCTTTTGGACTGAAGCTTTCTTT. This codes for CASSTTGGFWTEAFF.

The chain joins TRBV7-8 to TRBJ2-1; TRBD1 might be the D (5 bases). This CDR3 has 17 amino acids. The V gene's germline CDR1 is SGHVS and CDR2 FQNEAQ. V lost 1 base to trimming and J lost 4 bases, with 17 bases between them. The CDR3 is CASSLDPRVVRYNEQFF. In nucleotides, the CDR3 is TGTGCCAGCAGCTTAGACCCCAGGGTGGTACGATACAATGAGCAGTTCTTC.

As DNA, the CDR3 is TGTGCCAGCAGCCAAGACCGACAGGGACGTCAGCCCCAGCATTTT. It yields the protein CASSQDRQGRQPQHF. This chain links TRBV4-2 with TRBJ1-5; 7 bases line up with TRBD1. This CDR3 region has 15 residues. Germline V gives CDR1 LGHNA, CDR2 YNFKEQ. The junction had 5 bases not matched to a gene; V was cut back by 0 bases and J by 6 bases.

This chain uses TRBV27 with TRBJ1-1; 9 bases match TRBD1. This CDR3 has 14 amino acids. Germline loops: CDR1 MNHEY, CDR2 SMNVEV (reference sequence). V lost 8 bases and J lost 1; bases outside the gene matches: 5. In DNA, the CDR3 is TGTGCCAGCGGCCCGGGACAGGGGAACACTGAAGCTTTCTTT. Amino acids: CASGPGQGNTEAFF.

CDR3: CASSSLGLAGGFEQYF. For the CDR3, the DNA is TGTGCCAGCAGCTCCCTGGGACTAGCGGGAGGTTTCGAGCAGTACTTC. This rearrangement joins TRBV7-2 to TRBJ2-7, with 15 bases aligning to TRBD2. The J segment lost 6 bases and the V segment lost 4 bases, leaving 7 bases of the junction unmatched. There are 16 residues in the CDR3. Germline lookup yields CDR1 SGHTA and CDR2 FQGNSA.

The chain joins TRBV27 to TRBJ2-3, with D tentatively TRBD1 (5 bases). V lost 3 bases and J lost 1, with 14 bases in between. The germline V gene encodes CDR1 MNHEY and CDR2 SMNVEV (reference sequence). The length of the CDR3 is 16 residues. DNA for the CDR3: TGTGCCAGCAGTTTCCCCCCCGGACAAGGCACAGATACGCAGTATTTT. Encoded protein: CASSFPPGQGTDTQYF.

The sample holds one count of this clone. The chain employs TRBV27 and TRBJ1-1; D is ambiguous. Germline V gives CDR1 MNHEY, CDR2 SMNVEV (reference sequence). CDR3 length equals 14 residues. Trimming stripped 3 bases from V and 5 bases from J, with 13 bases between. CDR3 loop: CASSLVRVGTEAFF. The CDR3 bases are TGTGCCAGCAGTTTGGTGAGGGTAGGAACTGAAGCTTTCTTT.

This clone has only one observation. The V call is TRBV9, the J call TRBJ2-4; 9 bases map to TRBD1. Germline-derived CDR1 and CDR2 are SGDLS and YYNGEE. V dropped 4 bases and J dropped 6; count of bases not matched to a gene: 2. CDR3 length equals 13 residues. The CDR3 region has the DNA TGTGCCAGCAGCCCGACAGGGGGAAACATTCAGTACTTC. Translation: CASSPTGGNIQYF.

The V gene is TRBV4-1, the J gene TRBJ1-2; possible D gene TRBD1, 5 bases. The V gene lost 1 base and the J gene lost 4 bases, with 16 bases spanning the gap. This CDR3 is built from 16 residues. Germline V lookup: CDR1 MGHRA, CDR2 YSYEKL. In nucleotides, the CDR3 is TGCGCCAGCAGCCAAGTCGGAAGGGGTCGGGGCTATGGCTACACCTTC. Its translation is CASSQVGRGRGYGYTF.

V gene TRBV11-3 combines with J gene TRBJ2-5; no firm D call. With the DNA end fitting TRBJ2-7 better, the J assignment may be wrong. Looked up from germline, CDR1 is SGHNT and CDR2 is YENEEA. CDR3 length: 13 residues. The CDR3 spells CASSLSSSYEQYF. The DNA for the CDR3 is TGTGCCAGCAGCTTGAGCAGCTCCTACGAGCAGTACTTC.

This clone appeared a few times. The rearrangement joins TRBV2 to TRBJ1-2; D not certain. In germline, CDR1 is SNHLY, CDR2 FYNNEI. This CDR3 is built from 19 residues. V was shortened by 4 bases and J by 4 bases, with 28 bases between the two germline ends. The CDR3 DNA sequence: TGTGCCAGCAGTGGGACTTCCCGACCTACAGTCTCCGGGGTCTATGGCTACACCTTC. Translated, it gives CASSGTSRPTVSGVYGYTF.